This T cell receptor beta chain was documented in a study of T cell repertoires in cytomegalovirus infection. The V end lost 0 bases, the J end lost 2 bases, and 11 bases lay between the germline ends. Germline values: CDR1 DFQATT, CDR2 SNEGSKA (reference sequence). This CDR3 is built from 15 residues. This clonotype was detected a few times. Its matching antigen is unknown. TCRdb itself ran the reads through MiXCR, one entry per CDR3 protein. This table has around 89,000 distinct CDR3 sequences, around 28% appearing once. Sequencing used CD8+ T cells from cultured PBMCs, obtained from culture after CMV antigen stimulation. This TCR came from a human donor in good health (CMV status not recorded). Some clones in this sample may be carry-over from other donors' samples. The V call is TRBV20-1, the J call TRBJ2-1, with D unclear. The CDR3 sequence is CSARDGRAPYNEQFF. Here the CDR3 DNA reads TGCAGTGCTAGAGATGGTAGGGCACCCTACAATGAGCAGTTCTTC.